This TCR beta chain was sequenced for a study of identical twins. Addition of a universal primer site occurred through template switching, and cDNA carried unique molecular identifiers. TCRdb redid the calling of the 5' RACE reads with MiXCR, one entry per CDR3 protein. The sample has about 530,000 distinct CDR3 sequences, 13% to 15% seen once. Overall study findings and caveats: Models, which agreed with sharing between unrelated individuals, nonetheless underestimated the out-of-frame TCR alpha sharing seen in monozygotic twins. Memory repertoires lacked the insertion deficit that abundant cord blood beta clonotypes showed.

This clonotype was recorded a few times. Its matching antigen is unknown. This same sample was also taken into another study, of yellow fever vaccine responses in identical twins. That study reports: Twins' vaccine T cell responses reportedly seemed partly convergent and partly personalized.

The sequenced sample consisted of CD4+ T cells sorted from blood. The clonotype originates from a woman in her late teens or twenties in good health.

CDR3 bases: TGTGCCAGCAGCCACAAGGGTGGGACAGATACGCAGTATTTT. Amino acid sequence: CASSHKGGTDTQYF. The rearrangement joins TRBV3-1 to TRBJ2-3; D not certain. CDR1 LGHDT and CDR2 YNNKEL come from the germline V gene (reference sequence). The CDR3 contains 14 residues. V shed 3 bases and J shed 3 bases, with 10 bases lying between them.